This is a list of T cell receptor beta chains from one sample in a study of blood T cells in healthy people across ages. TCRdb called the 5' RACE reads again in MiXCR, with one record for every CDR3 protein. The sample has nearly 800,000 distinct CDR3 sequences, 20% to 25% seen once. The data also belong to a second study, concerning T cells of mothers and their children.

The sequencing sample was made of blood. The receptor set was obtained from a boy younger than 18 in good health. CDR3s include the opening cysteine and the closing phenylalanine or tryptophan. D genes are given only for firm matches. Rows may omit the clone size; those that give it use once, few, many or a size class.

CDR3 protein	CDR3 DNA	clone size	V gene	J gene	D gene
CASSRPTDEQYF	TGTGCCAGCAGCCGACCTACCGACGAGCAGTACTTC	NA	TRBV6-6	TRBJ2-7	NA
CASRTGTDDPYEQYF	TGTGCCAGCAGAACCGGGACAGACGATCCCTACGAGCAGTACTTC	NA	TRBV7-2	TRBJ2-7	TRBD1
CSAREGLPPYNEQFF	TGCAGTGCTAGAGAGGGTCTACCTCCTTACAATGAGCAGTTCTTC	few	TRBV20-1	TRBJ2-1	NA
CASTVRRYQETQYF	TGTGCCAGCACGGTCCGGCGTTACCAAGAGACCCAGTACTTC	NA	TRBV6-1	TRBJ2-5	NA
CASSYWQGFDSPLHF	TGTGCCAGCAGTTACTGGCAGGGGTTTGATTCACCCCTCCACTTT	NA	TRBV6-5	TRBJ1-6	NA
CATSRDKGGDKRGYTF	TGTGCCACCAGCAGAGATAAAGGGGGTGATAAAAGGGGCTACACCTTC	NA	TRBV15	TRBJ1-2	NA
CASGYTDNEQFF	TGTGCTAGTGGATACACAGACAATGAGCAGTTCTTC	NA	TRBV12-5	TRBJ2-1	NA
CASSKWGFEQPQHF	TGTGCCAGCAGTAAATGGGGGTTTGAGCAGCCCCAGCATTTT	NA	TRBV6-2/TRBV6-3	TRBJ1-5	NA
CASRLGQTYTDTQYF	TGTGCCAGCAGGTTGGGACAGACATACACAGATACGCAGTATTTT	few	TRBV11-2	TRBJ2-3	TRBD1
CASSFTDQGDEQFF	TGTGCCAGCAGCTTTACTGATCAGGGCGATGAGCAGTTCTTC	NA	TRBV5-6	TRBJ2-1	NA
CSAPVITNTEAFF	TGCAGTGCCCCGGTCATTACGAACACTGAAGCTTTCTTT	NA	TRBV20-1	TRBJ1-1	NA
CASSPQGARDTEAFF	TGTGCCAGCAGCCCTCAGGGGGCGCGGGACACTGAAGCTTTCTTT	once	TRBV7-3	TRBJ1-1	TRBD1
CSARDPVGLAGADTQYF	TGCAGTGCTAGAGATCCGGTAGGACTAGCAGGAGCAGATACGCAGTATTTT	NA	TRBV20-1	TRBJ2-3	TRBD2
CASSQGGTSGSPHYEQYF	TGTGCCAGCTCGCAAGGAGGGACTAGCGGGAGCCCCCACTACGAGCAGTACTTC	few	TRBV18	TRBJ2-7	TRBD2
CASSQDRPGVSQPQHF	TGTGCCAGCAGCCAAGATCGACCTGGGGTAAGCCAGCCCCAGCATTTT	few	TRBV3-1	TRBJ1-5	NA
CASSLTGATNYGYTF	TGTGCCAGCAGTTTGACAGGGGCGACTAACTATGGCTACACCTTC	NA	TRBV12-3/TRBV12-4	TRBJ1-2	TRBD1
CATSDTSGTADTQYF	TGTGCCACCAGTGACACTAGCGGAACAGCAGATACGCAGTATTTT	NA	TRBV24-1	TRBJ2-3	TRBD2
CSVGGAWTNTEAFF	TGCAGCGTTGGCGGGGCATGGACGAACACTGAAGCTTTCTTT	NA	TRBV29-1	TRBJ1-1	NA
CASSRGLAEVNEQFF	TGCGCCAGCAGCCGGGGACTAGCGGAAGTCAATGAGCAGTTCTTC	few	TRBV4-3	TRBJ2-1	TRBD2
CASSPTGTSSQETQYF	TGTGCCAGCAGTCCCACGGGGACTAGCTCCCAAGAGACCCAGTACTTC	once	TRBV27	TRBJ2-5	TRBD2
CASSYPGFIYEQYF	TGTGCCAGCAGTTACCCAGGGTTTATCTACGAGCAGTACTTC	NA	TRBV6-2/TRBV6-3	TRBJ2-7	NA
CASTLPFSRGYTF	TGTGCCAGCACCTTACCCTTCTCCCGGGGCTACACCTTC	few	TRBV28	TRBJ1-2	NA
CASSRQGGDTQYF	TGTGCCAGCAGCCGACAGGGAGGAGATACGCAGTATTTT	NA	TRBV7-3	TRBJ2-3	NA
CASIGGLNTGELFF	TGTGCCAGCATTGGAGGGTTGAACACCGGGGAGCTGTTTTTT	NA	TRBV28	TRBJ2-2	NA
CASSYGLAVTYNEQFF	TGCGCCAGCAGCTACGGACTAGCGGTTACCTACAATGAGCAGTTCTTC	few	TRBV5-1	TRBJ2-1	TRBD2
CASSLVGARNGYTF	TGTGCCAGCAGCTTAGTAGGTGCCCGAAATGGCTACACCTTC	NA	TRBV7-6	TRBJ1-2	NA
CASSESWGLEQYF	TGTGCCAGCAGTGAATCTTGGGGGCTCGAGCAGTACTTC	few	TRBV25-1	TRBJ2-7	NA
CASSLPGTRETQYF	TGTGCCAGCAGTTTACCCGGGACCCGGGAGACCCAGTACTTC	NA	TRBV28	TRBJ2-5	NA
CASSQGFNYGYTF	TGTGCCAGCAGTCAAGGGTTTAACTATGGCTACACCTTC	NA	TRBV25-1	TRBJ1-2	NA
CASSANEVTEQFF	TGTGCCAGCAGCGCCAATGAAGTGACTGAGCAGTTCTTC	once	TRBV9	TRBJ2-1	NA
CASSYRGLGSNEQFF	TGTGCCAGCAGTTACCGGGGTCTCGGTTCCAATGAGCAGTTCTTC	NA	TRBV6-5	TRBJ2-1	NA
CASSPRGGWGEKLFF	TGTGCCAGCAGCCCACGGGGGGGCTGGGGTGAAAAACTGTTTTTT	NA	TRBV12-3/TRBV12-4	TRBJ1-4	NA
CASSQVVTGAQETQYF	TGCGCCAGCAGCCAAGTTGTGACAGGAGCCCAAGAGACCCAGTACTTC	NA	TRBV4-1	TRBJ2-5	NA
CASSKGGRTGETQYF	TGTGCCAGCAGCAAAGGAGGAAGGACCGGAGAGACCCAGTACTTC	few	TRBV21-1	TRBJ2-5	NA
CASSLELAGSNYGYTF	TGTGCCAGCAGCTTAGAGTTGGCAGGGAGCAACTATGGCTACACCTTC	few	TRBV7-9	TRBJ1-2	NA
CSVEGGMFGYTF	TGCAGCGTTGAGGGGGGCATGTTTGGCTACACCTTC	NA	TRBV29-1	TRBJ1-2	NA
CASSQDPLFLTGGNTEAFF	TGCGCCAGCAGCCAAGATCCGCTTTTCCTCACAGGGGGTAACACTGAAGCTTTCTTT	NA	TRBV4-1	TRBJ1-1	TRBD1
CATKGLTGYLTGELFF	TGTGCCACCAAAGGTTTAACAGGGTATCTCACCGGGGAGCTGTTTTTT	NA	TRBV28	TRBJ2-2	NA
CASSLGGLVDTQYF	TGCGCCAGCAGCTTGGGCGGTCTCGTAGATACGCAGTATTTT	NA	TRBV5-1	TRBJ2-3	NA
CASSAGTSGSGPPEEQYF	TGTGCCAGCAGCGCCGGGACTAGCGGGAGTGGCCCACCGGAGGAGCAGTACTTC	NA	TRBV7-9	TRBJ2-7	TRBD2
CSAAGGPALDGYTF	TGCAGTGCTGCAGGGGGGCCGGCTCTCGATGGCTACACCTTC	few	TRBV20-1	TRBJ1-2	TRBD1
CTSSSGTGGASETQYF	TGCACCAGCAGCTCCGGGACAGGGGGCGCGTCGGAGACCCAGTACTTC	NA	TRBV5-1	TRBJ2-5	TRBD1
CASSSTGSGTYEQYF	TGTGCCAGCAGTTCTACAGGGAGTGGGACCTACGAGCAGTACTTC	NA	TRBV28	TRBJ2-7	NA
CSVDIGTGSRDTQYF	TGCAGCGTTGACATCGGGACGGGGAGTAGGGATACGCAGTATTTT	NA	TRBV29-1	TRBJ2-3	NA
CSVLQTAEQYF	TGCAGCGTTCTCCAGACCGCCGAGCAGTACTTC	NA	TRBV29-1	TRBJ2-7	NA
CASSLFERGTDTQYF	TGTGCCAGCAGCTTATTCGAGCGCGGCACAGATACGCAGTATTTT	NA	TRBV7-3	TRBJ2-3	NA
CASSLTAGFDEQFF	TGTGCCAGCAGCTTAACCGCGGGTTTCGATGAGCAGTTCTTC	NA	TRBV7-3	TRBJ2-1	NA
CASSLAPVSGANVLTF	TGTGCCAGCAGCTTAGCGCCGGTTTCTGGGGCCAACGTCCTGACTTTC	NA	TRBV7-2	TRBJ2-6	NA